This TCR beta chain emerged from a study of human T cells and chemical hapten exposure (TCRdb year 2021). In terms of the full investigation: For sensitization, 2% DPC in acetone was applied to a 2 cm by 2 cm area of upper inner arm skin. Some 29 alopecia patients provided blood for TCR sequencing at one to four time points (pre-sensitization, 2, 6 and 24 weeks). In alopecia patients, the study followed how the peripheral blood TCR repertoire changed in vivo over primary and secondary sensitization to diphenylcyclopropenone (DPC), a hapten. Patient blood was sampled pre-sensitization (week 0) and at 2, 6 and about 24 weeks after DPC sensitization. The libraries were sequenced as a pool, and the TCR yield per sample differed mostly because of small variations in library volumes within the pool. Throughout the study period of about 23 weeks, patients also received therapeutic DPC doses to the scalp every week. Patch tests used Finn chambers with 0.01% DPC on the upper back, scored after 6 days by International Contact Dermatitis Research Group standards. Most of the patients in the cohort were female, and the cohort covered alopecia areata with under or over 50% scalp involvement, alopecia totalis and alopecia universalis. Paper-wide results and their limitations: Patch test score correlated positively with the number of PT1 expanded TCRs, reaching significance at thresholds 8, 16 and 32 but not at 4. Because all patients had alopecia, a presumed autoimmune disease, the immune response of the patients might differ from that of healthy individuals. DPC sensitization did not change the number of TCRs with a frequency above 1 in 1000, and there was no evidence of changes in global repertoire structure. Repeated subsampling changed both the strength of the expansion versus patch-test correlation and the threshold at which that correlation became significant. Expanded TCRs formed significantly more large CDR3 similarity clusters than pre-sensitization or healthy control sets, consistent with antigen-driven responses.

From cysteine to phenylalanine, the CDR3 is 14 amino acids long. Only the CDR3 part of the read is kept: 42 bases, read in frame from the first base. Between the V and J ends, shortened by 4 bases and 3 bases respectively, the junction contains 14 bases. As encoded in the germline V gene, CDR1 is SQVTM while CDR2 is ANQGSEA. This clonotype came up a few times. Its antigen specificity is not known. No much larger clone exists at a distance of one base, and base qualities are not known. The time point label, read with the paper, signifies: patch test 2, 6 weeks after DPC sensitization. What this sample's treatment or condition label stands for: therapeutic diphenylcyclopropenone sensitization with weekly scalp DPC. At every patch-test visit, the blood draw took place before the patch test was put on. Eligible patients were aged 18 to 70, diagnosed with alopecia, deemed suitable for DPC therapy, and excluded if pregnant. Unfractionated whole blood was collected in Tempus Blood RNA tubes, and total RNA was extracted from that blood.

To prepare the library, RACE was applied. The sequencing machine was a NextSeq 500. During library preparation, unique molecular identifiers were attached to individual cDNA molecules so that TCRs could be counted quantitatively and reproducibly. Each blood RNA sample was used to sequence both TCR alpha and TCR beta chains. The study's own analysis went as follows. A median of roughly 100,000 TCRs per sample was observed, with a range of roughly 23,224 to 750,000. The Decombinator software suite was used to annotate V, J and CDR3 in the TCR reads. Every sample was subsampled to the same number of TCRs (28,000) for the PS versus PT1 abundance plots. Expanded TCRs were defined as absent before sensitization and observed at least eight times at the 2-week time point. TCRdb handled the public reads itself, with Q25 trimming in fastp and clone calling in MiXCR, and kept productive beta chains. Rows merge per CDR3 protein into single entries with the most common DNA and genes. TCRdb's processing, not the authors' own work, is the source of the V and J calls. Recorded for this sample are about 140,000 distinct CDR3 sequences; 12% of them occurred a single time. About 1.3% of the sample is in the top ten clones.

In this chain, TRBV29-1 is recombined with TRBJ2-3, with the D call perhaps TRBD1 or TRBD2, each one matching 5 bases. The starting material was whole blood, obtained in connection with sensitization to the hapten diphenylcyclopropenone (DPC). This receptor was taken from a woman between 50 and 59 years old with alopecia areata. Some clones in this sample may be carry-over from other donors' samples. The DNA reads TGCAGCGTTGTTGAGATGGGGGAGACAGATACGCAGTATTTT. This translates into CSVVEMGETDTQYF.